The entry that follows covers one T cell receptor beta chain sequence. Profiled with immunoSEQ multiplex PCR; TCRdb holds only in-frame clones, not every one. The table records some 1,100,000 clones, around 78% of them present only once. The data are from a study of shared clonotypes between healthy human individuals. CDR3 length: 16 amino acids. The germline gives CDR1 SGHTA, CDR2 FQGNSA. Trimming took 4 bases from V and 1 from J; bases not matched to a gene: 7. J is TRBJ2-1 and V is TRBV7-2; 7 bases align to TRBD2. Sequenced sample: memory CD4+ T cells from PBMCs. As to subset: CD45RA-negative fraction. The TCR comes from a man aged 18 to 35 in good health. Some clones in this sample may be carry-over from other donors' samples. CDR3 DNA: TGTGCCAGCAGCTCACGGGAGCGGGGATCCTACAATGAGCAGTTCTTC. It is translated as CASSSRERGSYNEQFF. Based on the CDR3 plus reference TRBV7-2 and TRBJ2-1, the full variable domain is GAGVSQSPSNKVTEKGKDVELRCDPISGHTALYWYRQSLGQGLEFLIYFQGNSAPDKSGLPSDRFSAERTGGSVSTLTIQRTQQEDSAVYLCASSSRERGSYNEQFFGPGTRLTVL.